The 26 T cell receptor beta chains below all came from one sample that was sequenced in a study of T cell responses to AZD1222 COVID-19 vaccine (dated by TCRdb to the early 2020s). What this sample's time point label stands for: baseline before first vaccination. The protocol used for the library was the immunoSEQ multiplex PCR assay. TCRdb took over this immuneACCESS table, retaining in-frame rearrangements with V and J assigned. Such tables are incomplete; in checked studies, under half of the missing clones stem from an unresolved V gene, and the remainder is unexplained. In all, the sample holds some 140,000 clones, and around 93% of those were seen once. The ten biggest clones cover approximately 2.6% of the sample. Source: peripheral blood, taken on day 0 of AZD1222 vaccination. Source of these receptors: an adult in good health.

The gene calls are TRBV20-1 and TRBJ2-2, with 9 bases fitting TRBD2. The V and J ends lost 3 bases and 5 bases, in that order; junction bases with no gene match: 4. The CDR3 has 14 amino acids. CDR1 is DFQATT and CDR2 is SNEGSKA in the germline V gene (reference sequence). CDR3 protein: CSASLSGRTGELFF. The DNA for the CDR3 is TGCAGTGCTAGTCTGAGCGGGAGGACCGGGGAGCTGTTTTTT.

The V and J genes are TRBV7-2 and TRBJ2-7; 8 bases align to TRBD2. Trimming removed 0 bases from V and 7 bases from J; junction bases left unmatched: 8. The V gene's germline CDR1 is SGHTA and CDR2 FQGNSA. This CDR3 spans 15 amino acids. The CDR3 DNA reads TGTGCCAGCAGCTTAGCGCCAGCGGGGGTGAGGGAGCAGTACTTC. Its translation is CASSLAPAGVREQYF.

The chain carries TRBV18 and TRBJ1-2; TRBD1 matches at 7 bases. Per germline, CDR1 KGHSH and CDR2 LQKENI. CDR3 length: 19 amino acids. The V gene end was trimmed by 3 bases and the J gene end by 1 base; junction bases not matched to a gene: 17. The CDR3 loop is CASSPRSYTQGMSNYGYTF. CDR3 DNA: TGTGCCAGCTCACCTCGGAGTTATACACAGGGGATGAGTAACTATGGCTACACCTTC.

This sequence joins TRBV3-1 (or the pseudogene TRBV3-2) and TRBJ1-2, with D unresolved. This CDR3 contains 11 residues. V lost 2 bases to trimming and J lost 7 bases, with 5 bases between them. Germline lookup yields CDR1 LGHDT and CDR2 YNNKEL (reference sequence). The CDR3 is CASSQSRGYTF. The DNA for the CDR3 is TGTGCCAGCAGCCAATCTCGTGGCTACACCTTC.

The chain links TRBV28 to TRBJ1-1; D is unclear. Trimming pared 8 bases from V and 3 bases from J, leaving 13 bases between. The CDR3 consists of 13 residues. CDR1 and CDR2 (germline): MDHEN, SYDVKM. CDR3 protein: CASATRPDTEAFF. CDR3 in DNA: TGTGCCAGCGCTACTAGACCGGACACTGAAGCTTTCTTT.

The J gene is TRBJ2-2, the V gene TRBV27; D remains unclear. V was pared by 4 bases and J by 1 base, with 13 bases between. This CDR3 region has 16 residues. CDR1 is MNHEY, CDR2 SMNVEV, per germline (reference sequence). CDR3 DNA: TGTGCCAGCAGTTCCCCCGTCAGAGTGAACACCGGGGAGCTGTTTTTT. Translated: CASSSPVRVNTGELFF.

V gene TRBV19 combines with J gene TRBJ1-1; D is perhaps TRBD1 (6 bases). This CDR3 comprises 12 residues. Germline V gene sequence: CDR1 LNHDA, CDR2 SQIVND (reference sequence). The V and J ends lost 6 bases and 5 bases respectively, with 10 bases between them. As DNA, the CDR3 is TGTGCCAGTAGGATACAGGGAACTGAAGCTTTCTTT. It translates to CASRIQGTEAFF.

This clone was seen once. In DNA, the CDR3 is TGTGCCAGCAGCTTACTAGCGGACTACGAAGAGCAGTACTTC. It encodes CASSLLADYEEQYF. This sequence joins TRBV7-2 and TRBJ2-7; 7 bases match TRBD2. Germline V gives CDR1 SGHTA, CDR2 FQGNSA. Trimming took 2 bases from V and 7 from J; bases not matched to a gene: 8. The CDR3 loop spans 14 amino acids.

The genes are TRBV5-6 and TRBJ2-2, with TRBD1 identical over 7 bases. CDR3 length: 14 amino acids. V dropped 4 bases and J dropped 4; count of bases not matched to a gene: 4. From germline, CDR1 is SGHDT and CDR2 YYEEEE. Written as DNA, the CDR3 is TGTGCCAGCAGCCTTCCAGGGGGCACCGGGGAGCTGTTTTTT. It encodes CASSLPGGTGELFF.

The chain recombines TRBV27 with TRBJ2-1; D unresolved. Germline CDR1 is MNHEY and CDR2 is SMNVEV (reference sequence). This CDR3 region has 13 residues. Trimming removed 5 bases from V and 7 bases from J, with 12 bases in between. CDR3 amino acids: CASSPTIWNEQFF. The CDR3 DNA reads TGTGCCAGCAGTCCGACAATATGGAATGAGCAGTTCTTC.

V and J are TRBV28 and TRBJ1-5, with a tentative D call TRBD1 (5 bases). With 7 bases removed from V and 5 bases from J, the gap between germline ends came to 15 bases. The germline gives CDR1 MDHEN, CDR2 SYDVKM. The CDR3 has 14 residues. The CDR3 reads CASTPGRGDQPQHF. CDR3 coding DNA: TGTGCCAGCACCCCGGGTCGGGGGGATCAGCCCCAGCATTTT.

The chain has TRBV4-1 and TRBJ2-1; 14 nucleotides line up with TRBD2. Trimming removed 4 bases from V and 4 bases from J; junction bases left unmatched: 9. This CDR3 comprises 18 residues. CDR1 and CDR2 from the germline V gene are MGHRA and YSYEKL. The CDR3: CASSRGLAGGTRYNEQFF. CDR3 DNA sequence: TGCGCCAGCAGCCGCGGACTAGCGGGAGGTACGCGGTACAATGAGCAGTTCTTC.

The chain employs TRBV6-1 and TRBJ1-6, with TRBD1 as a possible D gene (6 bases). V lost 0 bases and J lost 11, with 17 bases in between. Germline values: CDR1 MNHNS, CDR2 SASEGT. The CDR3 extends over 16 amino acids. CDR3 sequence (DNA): TGTGCCAGCAGTGAAGCGGGTTGGCAGGGGAGTCCACCCCTCCACTTT. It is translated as CASSEAGWQGSPPLHF.

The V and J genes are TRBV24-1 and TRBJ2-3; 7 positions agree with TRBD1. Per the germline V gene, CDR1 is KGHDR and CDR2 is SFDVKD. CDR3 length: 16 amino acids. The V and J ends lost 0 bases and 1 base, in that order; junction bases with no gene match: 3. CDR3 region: CATSDLGQGGTDTQYF. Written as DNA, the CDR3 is TGTGCCACCAGTGATTTGGGGCAGGGGGGCACAGATACGCAGTATTTT.

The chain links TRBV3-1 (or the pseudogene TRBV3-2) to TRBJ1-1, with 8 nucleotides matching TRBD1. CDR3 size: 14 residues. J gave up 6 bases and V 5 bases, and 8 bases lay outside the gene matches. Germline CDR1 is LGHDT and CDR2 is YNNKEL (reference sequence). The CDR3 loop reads CASSFQGARAEAFF. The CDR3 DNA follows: TGTGCCAGCAGCTTCCAGGGGGCGAGGGCTGAAGCTTTCTTT.

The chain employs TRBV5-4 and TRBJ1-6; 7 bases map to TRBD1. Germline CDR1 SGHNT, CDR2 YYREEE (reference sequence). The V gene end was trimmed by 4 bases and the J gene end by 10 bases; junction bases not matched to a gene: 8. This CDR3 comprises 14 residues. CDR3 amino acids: CASSLPQGDSPLHF. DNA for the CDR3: TGTGCCAGCAGCCTCCCCCAGGGGGACTCACCCCTCCACTTT.

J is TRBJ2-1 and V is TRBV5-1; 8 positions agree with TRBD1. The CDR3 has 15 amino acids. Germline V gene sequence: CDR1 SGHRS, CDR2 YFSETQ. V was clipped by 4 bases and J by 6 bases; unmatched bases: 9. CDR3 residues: CASSQTGQDLNEQFF. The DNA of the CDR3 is TGCGCCAGCAGCCAGACGGGACAGGACCTCAATGAGCAGTTCTTC.

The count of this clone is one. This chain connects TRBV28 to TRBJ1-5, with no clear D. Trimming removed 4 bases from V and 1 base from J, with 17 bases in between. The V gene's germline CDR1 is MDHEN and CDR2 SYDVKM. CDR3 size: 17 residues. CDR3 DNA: TGTGCCAGCAGTTCGTCCCTTGGAGCGATAAGCAATCAGCCCCAGCATTTT. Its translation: CASSSSLGAISNQPQHF.

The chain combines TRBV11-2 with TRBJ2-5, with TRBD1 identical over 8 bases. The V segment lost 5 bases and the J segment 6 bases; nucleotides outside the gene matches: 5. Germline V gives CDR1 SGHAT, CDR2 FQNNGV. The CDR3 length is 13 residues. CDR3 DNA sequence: TGTGCCAGCAGCCCAGGACAGGGTCAGACCCAGTACTTC. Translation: CASSPGQGQTQYF.

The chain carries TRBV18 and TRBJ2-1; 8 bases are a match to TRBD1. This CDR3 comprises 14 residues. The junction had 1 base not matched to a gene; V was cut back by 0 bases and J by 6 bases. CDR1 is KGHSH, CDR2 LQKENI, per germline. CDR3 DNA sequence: TGTGCCAGCTCACCACCGGACAGGGCCAATGAGCAGTTCTTC. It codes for CASSPPDRANEQFF.

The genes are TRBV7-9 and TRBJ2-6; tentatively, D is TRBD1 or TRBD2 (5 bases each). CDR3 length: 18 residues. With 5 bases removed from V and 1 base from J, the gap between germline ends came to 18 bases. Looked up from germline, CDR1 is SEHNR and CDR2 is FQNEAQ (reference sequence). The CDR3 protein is CASSGRGDFGSGANVLTF. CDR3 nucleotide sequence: TGTGCCAGCAGCGGAAGAGGGGATTTCGGGTCTGGGGCCAACGTCCTGACTTTC.

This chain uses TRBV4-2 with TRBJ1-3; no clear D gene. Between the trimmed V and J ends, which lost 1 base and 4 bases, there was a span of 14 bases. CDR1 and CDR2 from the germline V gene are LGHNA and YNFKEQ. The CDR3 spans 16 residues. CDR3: CASSQASQGRGNTIYF. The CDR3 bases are TGTGCCAGCAGCCAAGCTTCGCAAGGGCGAGGAAACACCATATATTTT.

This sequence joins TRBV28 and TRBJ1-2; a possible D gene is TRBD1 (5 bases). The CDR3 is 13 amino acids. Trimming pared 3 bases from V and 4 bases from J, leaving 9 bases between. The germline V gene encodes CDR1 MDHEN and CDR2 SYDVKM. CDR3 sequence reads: CASSFSGGYGYTF. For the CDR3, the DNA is TGTGCCAGCAGTTTTTCCGGGGGCTATGGCTACACCTTC.

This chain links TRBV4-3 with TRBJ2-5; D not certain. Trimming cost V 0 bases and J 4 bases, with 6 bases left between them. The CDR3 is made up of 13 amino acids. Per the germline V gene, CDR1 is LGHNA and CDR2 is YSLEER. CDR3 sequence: CASSQDSRETQYF. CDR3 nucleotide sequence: TGCGCCAGCAGCCAAGATTCCCGAGAGACCCAGTACTTC.

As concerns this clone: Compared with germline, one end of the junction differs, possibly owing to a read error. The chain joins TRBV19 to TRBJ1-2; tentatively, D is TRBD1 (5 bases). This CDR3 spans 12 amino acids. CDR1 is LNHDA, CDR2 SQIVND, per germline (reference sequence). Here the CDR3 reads CASGTDRTPGEF. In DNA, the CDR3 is TGTGCCAGTGGGACGGACCGCACCCCCGGTGAATTC.

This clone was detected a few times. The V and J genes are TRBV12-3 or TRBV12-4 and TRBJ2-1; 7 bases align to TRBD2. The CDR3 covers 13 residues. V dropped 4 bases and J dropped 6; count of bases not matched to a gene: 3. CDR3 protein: CASSSGGGNEQFF. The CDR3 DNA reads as TGTGCCAGCAGTTCCGGCGGGGGCAATGAGCAGTTCTTC.